Listed here is a single T cell receptor beta chain. Its antigen is still unknown. No base quality values were provided; no much bigger clone lies one nucleotide off. CD8 naive samples were CD45RO-negative cells positively selected for CCR7, giving a CD45RA+CCR7+ population that excluded TemRA cells. The donors were healthy, HIV-negative adults who had no recently reported acute infections or vaccinations. Every donor was a Caucasian adult residing in Nashville, Tennessee, USA. Blood was collected by leukapheresis, and PBMCs were isolated by Ficoll-Histopaque density gradient centrifugation and then cryopreserved in liquid nitrogen vapor phase. Analytical flow cytometry was used to check the purity and quantity of each magnetically sorted T cell population. Each sorted fraction had its genomic DNA isolated and then quantified by UV absorbance on a Nanodrop 2000c. This sample was included in a study of shared clonotypes between healthy human individuals (dated by TCRdb to 2018 to 2021). Study-wide context: The cohort included three men and a couple of women between 18 and 49 years of age. Between about 0.94 and 8.9 billion PBMCs per donor were obtained by leukapheresis. To estimate repertoire size and how much clonotypes are shared between individuals, the study performed deep sequencing of blood TCR repertoires from roughly five healthy adults. Libraries were prepared and TCR repertoires were sequenced by different laboratories using diverse techniques, in order to increase sequencing depth and limit assay-specific biases. Per donor, three plates each were used for CD4 naive and CD4 memory, two for CD8 naive, and one for CD8 memory.

TCR CDR3 regions were amplified from genomic DNA by multiplex PCR using the deep immunoSEQ assay. Extracted genomic DNA from each cell subset was distributed evenly across all wells of several immunoSEQ 96-well plates, and each plate was treated as a replicate. For sorted subsets, 200 to 250 ng genomic DNA, equal to tens of thousands of T cell genomes, was loaded into each replicate PCR. Purified libraries were quantified with a Qubit 3.0 fluorometer, sized on a Bioanalyzer 2100, and re-quantified with the KAPA Library Quantification kit. Every immunoSEQ 96-well plate was sequenced on a separate single-read 150-cycle Illumina NextSeq 550 flow cell. For the original study's pipeline: Because the immunoSEQ output included only junctional sequences and no quality scores, the filtering could not be the same as the filtering used for full-length reads. To assign V/J genes and CDR3, sequences were annotated using PyIR, a Python wrapper for IgBLAST v1.9, with IMGT germline references. Reads with weak V/J assignments (E-value above 1e-6), missing CDR3, stop codons, out-of-frame junctions, or ambiguous translated residues were removed. V3J clonotypes were defined as sequences sharing an identical inferred V gene, J gene, and CDR3 amino acid sequence. To compute the percentage overlap between repertoires, the number of shared unique clonotypes was divided by the size of the smaller repertoire. RTK rarefaction, the Chao1 estimator, and Recon v2.1 estimates of unobserved clonotypes were used to assess repertoire richness. Generation probabilities for all TCRbeta clonotypes obtained by the gDNA method from several donors were computed using OLGA. TCRdb retrieved this table from immuneACCESS and kept in-frame rearrangements only. Not all clones are present; in checked studies, unresolved V genes account for under half, and no reason is known for the remainder. V and J calls and clone size are copied from that table; D and trimming were computed from the DNA. The sample profile shows roughly 600,000 clones; 95% to 98% of them were found once. Together, the top ten hold 0.25% to 0.35% of the sample.

According to the germline V gene (reference sequence), CDR1 reads LNHDA and CDR2 reads SQIVND. The CDR3 covers 12 residues, taking in both the cysteine and the phenylalanine. This entry keeps only the CDR3 DNA: 36 bases, framed from base 1. V loses 6 bases of germline sequence and J loses 8 bases, and the interval between the two ends is 13 bases. What the authors observed across the whole study: Even with the large sequencing depth, rarefaction of the sorted-subset datasets indicated that sequencing was incomplete. Pairwise subsampling led to the expectation that sequencing depth would affect the degree of clonotype sharing among donors. When four donors were compared, the shared fraction of clonotypes was around 5% for naive CD4, over 3% for naive CD8, roughly 2.3% for memory CD4, and roughly 0.43% for memory CD8. Because the study included a small number of donors, the genetic and exposure-history diversity represented was limited. Higher generation probabilities were observed for clonotypes shared by all four sorted-subset donors than for non-shared clonotypes. Estimated clonotype richness was generally larger for naive than for memory subsets. Sampling was restricted to blood, and TCR repertoires in tissue are likely to differ from TCR repertoires in blood.

This receptor was taken from a man aged 25-45 years in good health. The chain is made from TRBV19 and TRBJ1-2; matching of 6 bases hints at TRBD1 as the D gene. The material sequenced was naive CD8+ T cells sorted from blood. The sample's cell subset or site, from its label and the paper: CD45RA+CCR7+. The nucleotide sequence reads as follows: TGTGCCAGTAGCCTCCAGGGGCAGGGCTACACCTTC. This codes for CASSLQGQGYTF.